This T cell receptor beta chain came from a study of cytomegalovirus exposure and HLA in healthy donors. Study observations and caveats: As was reported, the HLA-A and HLA-B alleles of most subjects were accurately predicted from TCR beta sequences. Immune exposure data for these donors was limited to CMV serostatus.

The CDR3 covers 14 residues. Trimming removed 2 bases from V and 5 bases from J; junction bases left unmatched: 6. CDR1 and CDR2 from the germline V gene are GTSNPN and SVGIG (reference sequence). Regarding this clone: Its antigen remains unidentified.

PCR used 60 Vbeta primers and 13 Jbeta primers. The method was immunoSEQ multiplex PCR; TCRdb's version includes in-frame clones alone and lacks a portion of them. The table lists about 130,000 clones, 65% to 80% of them singletons. This rearrangement joins TRBV30 to TRBJ1-5; TRBD1 agrees at 7 bases. Sequencing was carried out using PBMCs. The source is a woman between 18 and 30 years old in good health and CMV-seronegative. This CDR3 reads CAWSRRGRDQPQHF. The CDR3 DNA is TGTGCCTGGAGTAGGAGGGGGCGAGATCAGCCCCAGCATTTT. Variable domain in full (rest from reference TRBV30 and TRBJ1-5): SQTIHQWPATLVQPVGSPLSLECTVEGTSNPNLYWYRQAAGRGLQLLFYSVGIGQISSEVPQNLSASRPQDRQFILSSKKLLLSDSGFYLCAWSRRGRDQPQHFGDGTRLSIL.